The rows below give T cell receptor beta chains drawn from one sample of a study of T-cell reconstitution after alpha-beta-depleted transplantation in children. TCRdb analysed the PCR reads with MiXCR anew, one entry per CDR3 protein. The repertoire includes some 120,000 distinct CDR3 sequences, roughly 9% of them detected once, and under 30% sits in the top ten. This specimen consisted of PBMCs, mostly from graft donor cells, obtained 180 days after TCRalphabeta/CD19-depleted stem cell transplant. These receptors came from a girl less than two years old who had a stem cell transplant for combined immunodeficiency, so the T cells may come from the graft donor. CDR3s include the opening cysteine and the closing phenylalanine or tryptophan. Each record gives: clone size, V gene, J gene, D gene, CDR3 DNA, CDR3 protein. A D gene is named only where the DNA matches it firmly. Size is stated for part of the rows, as once, few or many counts, or as a class when the clone is expanded.

few,TRBV6-5,TRBJ2-5,.,TGTGCCAGCAGTTACGGGTTAACAGGAGGCGAGACCCAGTACTTC,CASSYGLTGGETQYF
.,TRBV20-1,TRBJ2-1,TRBD2,TGCAGTGTTCTAGGGAGCGGGAGCTCCTACAATGAGCAGTTCTTC,CSVLGSGSSYNEQFF
.,TRBV12-3/TRBV12-4,TRBJ2-3,.,TGTGCCAGCAGTTTTGAGAAGACAGGCGGGATCTCTAGCACAGATACGCAGTATTTT,CASSFEKTGGISSTDTQYF
few,TRBV4-2,TRBJ2-7,TRBD2,TGTGCCAGCAGCCAAGCTAGACTAGCGGGAGCCTACGAGCAGTACTTC,CASSQARLAGAYEQYF
.,TRBV15,TRBJ1-3,.,TGTGCCACCAGCAGAGAAAGGACAGCTCCCGGAAACACCATATATTTT,CATSRERTAPGNTIYF
many,TRBV12-3/TRBV12-4,TRBJ2-5,.,TGTGCCAGCAGGGGGTCGGAAGAGACCCAGTACTTC,CASRGSEETQYF
few,TRBV20-1,TRBJ2-4,.,TGCAGTGCGGACTATAGCGCCTCAAAGGCCAAAAACATTCAGTACTTC,CSADYSASKAKNIQYF
.,TRBV20-1,TRBJ2-3,TRBD2,TGCAGTGCTGCCCTTGGACTAGCGGGAAGCACAGATACGCAGTATTTT,CSAALGLAGSTDTQYF
.,TRBV5-1,TRBJ2-3,TRBD1,TGCGCCAGCAGTACCCAGGGGGCGCTAACAGATACGCAGTATTTT,CASSTQGALTDTQYF
.,TRBV5-1,TRBJ2-5,.,TGCGCCAGCAGCTTGGTGCTCCCCGCAAGGGGAACCCAGTACTTC,CASSLVLPARGTQYF
few,TRBV6-5,TRBJ2-7,TRBD1,TGTGCCAGCACTAACAGGGGGCGGGAGCAGTACTTC,CASTNRGREQYF
few,TRBV6-1,TRBJ2-1,TRBD2,TGTGCCAGCAGTCCACGACTAGCTTTCGACAATGAGCAGTTCTTC,CASSPRLAFDNEQFF
many,TRBV5-1,TRBJ2-7,TRBD1,TGCGCCAGCAGCAAGGGACAGATCTACGAGCAGTACTTC,CASSKGQIYEQYF
few,TRBV11-3,TRBJ2-2,.,TGTGCCAGCAGCTTAGATCAGATCGGGAGAGGGACCGGGGAGCTGTTTTTT,CASSLDQIGRGTGELFF
.,TRBV20-1,TRBJ1-5,.,TGCAGTGCTAGCTCCGCACAGGGTCGGAGTCAGCCCCAGCATTTT,CSASSAQGRSQPQHF
few,TRBV28,TRBJ2-2,TRBD2,TGTGCCAGCAGTTTATTCTCCTTGTTTCGACTAGCGGGGACAGCGAACACCGGGGAGCTGTTTTTT,CASSLFSLFRLAGTANTGELFF
many,TRBV12-3/TRBV12-4,TRBJ2-2,.,TGTGCCAGCAGTTTAGTTGCGGCTAGCCGGGACACCGGGGAGCTGTTTTTT,CASSLVAASRDTGELFF
.,TRBV5-5,TRBJ1-4,.,TGTGCCAGCAGCTTGAAGTGGGGGGTAACTAATGAAAAACTGTTTTTT,CASSLKWGVTNEKLFF
few,TRBV5-1,TRBJ2-3,TRBD1,TGCGCCAGCAACCCGGGACAGGGACCTGCTACGCAGTATTTT,CASNPGQGPATQYF
many,TRBV10-3,TRBJ2-2,.,TGTGCCATCAGGGACTTCCTGCCCGGGGAGCTGTTTTTT,CAIRDFLPGELFF
few,TRBV20-1,TRBJ2-7,.,TGCAGTGCTAGAGCGAGTGAATACGAGCAGTACTTC,CSARASEYEQYF
few,TRBV27,TRBJ2-1,TRBD2,TGTGCCAGCAGTCCCTCCCTAGCGGGAGGACGCTACAATGAGCAGTTCTTC,CASSPSLAGGRYNEQFF
few,TRBV20-1,TRBJ2-1,.,TGCAGCTCACATACAGGGTGGTCCAATGAGCAGTTCTTC,CSSHTGWSNEQFF
few,TRBV6-4,TRBJ2-1,TRBD2,TGTGCCAGCAGTGCAAGCGGGAGGGCCTGGAATGAGCAGTTCTTC,CASSASGRAWNEQFF
.,TRBV7-9,TRBJ2-7,.,TGTGCCAGCAGCTTGGGGAGCGGCGAGCAGTACTTC,CASSLGSGEQYF
.,TRBV28,TRBJ2-5,.,TGTGCCAGCAGTACCGGGACTTCGGCGGCACAAGAGACCCAGTACTTC,CASSTGTSAAQETQYF
.,TRBV28,TRBJ2-1,TRBD1,TGTGCCAGCAGCAATTGGACAGGGCGCAATGAGCAGTTCTTC,CASSNWTGRNEQFF
few,TRBV20-1,TRBJ1-5,.,TGCAGTGCTAGAGGGATCAATCAGCCCCAGCATTTT,CSARGINQPQHF
few,TRBV5-4,TRBJ2-7,TRBD1,TGTGCCAGCAGCTTGGAGGGGGCTGGTTCCTACGAGCAGTACTTC,CASSLEGAGSYEQYF
.,TRBV7-2,TRBJ2-1,TRBD1,TGTGCCAGCAGTTGGACAGGGATCTGGGAGCAGTTCTTC,CASSWTGIWEQFF
few,TRBV20-1,TRBJ1-1,.,TGCAGTGCCCTGGGTAATCAGGGAGAACACACTGAAGCTTTCTTT,CSALGNQGEHTEAFF
few,TRBV20-1,TRBJ2-5,TRBD1,TGCAGTGCTAGAGATCAGACAGGGGTGGAGACCCAGTACTTC,CSARDQTGVETQYF
few,TRBV12-3/TRBV12-4,TRBJ2-2,TRBD2,TGTGCCAGCAGCTGGGGGGGGGCCGGGGAGCTGTTTTTT,CASSWGGAGELFF
few,TRBV7-9,TRBJ2-1,.,TGTGCCAGCAGCTCCAAGGGGCGGGGATTCTACAATGAGCAGTTCTTC,CASSSKGRGFYNEQFF
many,TRBV18,TRBJ2-1,.,TGTGCCAGCTCACCGGGGGGGCCTTTCAATGAGCAGTTCTTC,CASSPGGPFNEQFF
.,TRBV5-1,TRBJ1-2,TRBD1,TGCGCCAGCAGCTTTTCATTGGACAGGGCTCCCTATGGCTACACCTTC,CASSFSLDRAPYGYTF
.,TRBV6-1,TRBJ1-1,.,TGTGCCAGCACTCGAAGGGCGAACACTGAAGCTTTCTTT,CASTRRANTEAFF
few,TRBV27,TRBJ1-2,TRBD1,TGTGCCAGCAGGGGACAGTCCCACTATGGCTACACCTTC,CASRGQSHYGYTF
few,TRBV12-3/TRBV12-4,TRBJ1-5,.,TGTGCCAGCAGCCCTAGGGGCAGAGGAAATCAGCCCCAGCATTTT,CASSPRGRGNQPQHF
few,TRBV29-1,TRBJ2-4,.,TGCAGCGTTGAATGGCTAGACAGTCAACTAGCCAAAAACATTCAGTACTTC,CSVEWLDSQLAKNIQYF
few,TRBV5-1,TRBJ2-7,.,TGCGCCAGCAGCTTGCAGGGCCTCGAGCAGTACTTC,CASSLQGLEQYF
few,TRBV5-5,TRBJ2-7,TRBD1,TGTGCCAGCAGCTATGCTCCGGGACAGGGGGCTTACGAGCAGTACTTC,CASSYAPGQGAYEQYF
many,TRBV29-1,TRBJ2-1,TRBD2,TGCAGCGTTGCCCAGAGGAGACTAGCAGGCAATGAGCAGTTCTTC,CSVAQRRLAGNEQFF
few,TRBV27,TRBJ1-5,.,TGTGCCAGCAGTTTATCGAAGCTTCAGCCCCAGCATTTT,CASSLSKLQPQHF
few,TRBV20-1,TRBJ2-7,.,TGCAGTGCTAGAGGGGTCAGGATGACCTACGAGCAGTACTTC,CSARGVRMTYEQYF
.,TRBV29-1,TRBJ1-4,.,TGCAGCGTTGTACCTGGGGCGGCTAATGAAAAACTGTTTTTT,CSVVPGAANEKLFF
.,TRBV10-3,TRBJ2-3,TRBD2,TGTGCCATCAGTGAGTCCCTAGCGGGGGGGACAGATACGCAGTATTTT,CAISESLAGGTDTQYF
few,TRBV12-3/TRBV12-4,TRBJ2-7,.,TGTGCCAGCAGTTTAGGCAGGGTGTGGAACGAGCAGTACTTC,CASSLGRVWNEQYF
few,TRBV20-1,TRBJ2-5,.,TGCAGTGCTAGAGGGGCGGGACAAGAGACCCAGTACTTC,CSARGAGQETQYF
few,TRBV29-1,TRBJ2-7,.,TGCAGCGTTTCAGGGGGGGATTCCTACGAGCAGTACTTC,CSVSGGDSYEQYF
.,TRBV19,TRBJ2-3,.,TGTGCCAGTAGTTCTCGGGGGACCTTCACAGATACGCAGTATTTT,CASSSRGTFTDTQYF
few,TRBV29-1,TRBJ1-5,.,TGCAGCGTTGCCCTAGGGGCAGCTTACTATCAGCCCCAGCATTTT,CSVALGAAYYQPQHF
few,TRBV6-5,TRBJ2-3,.,TGTGCCAGCAGTTTTGGACTGGGTGGAGATACGCAGTATTTT,CASSFGLGGDTQYF
.,TRBV28,TRBJ2-7,TRBD1,TGTGCCAGCAGTTTCTGGCGGACAGGGGTCGAGCAGTACTTC,CASSFWRTGVEQYF
few,TRBV7-2,TRBJ2-4,.,TGTGCCAGCAGCTCGTTACAGGCTAACCTAGCCAAAAACATTCAGTACTTC,CASSSLQANLAKNIQYF